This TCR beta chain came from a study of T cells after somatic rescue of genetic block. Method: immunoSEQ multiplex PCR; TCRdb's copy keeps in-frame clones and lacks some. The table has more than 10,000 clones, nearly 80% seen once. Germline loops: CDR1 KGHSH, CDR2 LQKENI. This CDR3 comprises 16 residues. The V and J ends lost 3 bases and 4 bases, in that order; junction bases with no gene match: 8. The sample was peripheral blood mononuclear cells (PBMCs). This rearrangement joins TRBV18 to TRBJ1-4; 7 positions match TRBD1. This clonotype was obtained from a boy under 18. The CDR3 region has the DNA TGTGCCAGCTCACCTCGACAGGGACGGGGTAATGAAAAACTGTTTTTT. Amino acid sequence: CASSPRQGRGNEKLFF.